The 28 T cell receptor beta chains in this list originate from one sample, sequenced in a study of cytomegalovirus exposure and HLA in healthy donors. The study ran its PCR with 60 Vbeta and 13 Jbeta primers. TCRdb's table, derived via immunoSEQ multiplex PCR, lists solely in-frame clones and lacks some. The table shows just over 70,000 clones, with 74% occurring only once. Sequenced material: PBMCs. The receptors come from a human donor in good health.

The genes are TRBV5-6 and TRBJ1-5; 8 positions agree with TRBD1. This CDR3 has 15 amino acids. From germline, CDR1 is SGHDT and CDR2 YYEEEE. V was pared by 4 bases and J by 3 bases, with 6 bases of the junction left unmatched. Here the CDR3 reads CASSLRDRFNQPQHF. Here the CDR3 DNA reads TGTGCCAGCAGCCTCCGGGACAGGTTCAATCAGCCCCAGCATTTT.

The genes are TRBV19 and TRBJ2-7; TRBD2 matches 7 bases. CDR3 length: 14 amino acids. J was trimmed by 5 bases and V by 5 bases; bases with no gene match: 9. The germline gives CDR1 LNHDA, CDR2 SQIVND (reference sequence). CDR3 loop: CASSAGPLADEQYF. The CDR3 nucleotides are TGTGCCAGTAGTGCTGGGCCCCTAGCGGACGAGCAGTACTTC.

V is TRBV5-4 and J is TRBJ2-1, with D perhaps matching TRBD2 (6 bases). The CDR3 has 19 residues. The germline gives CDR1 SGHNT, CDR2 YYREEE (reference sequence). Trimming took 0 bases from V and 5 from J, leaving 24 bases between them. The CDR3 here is CASSLEPSALTFFHNEQFF. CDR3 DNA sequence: TGTGCCAGCAGCTTGGAGCCTAGCGCCCTAACATTTTTCCACAATGAGCAGTTCTTC. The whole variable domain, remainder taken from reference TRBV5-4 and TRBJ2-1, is ETGVTQSPTHLIKTRGQQVTLRCSSQSGHNTVSWYQQALGQGPQFIFQYYREEENGRGNFPPRFSGLQFPNYSSELNVNALELDDSALYLCASSLEPSALTFFHNEQFFGPGTRLTVL.

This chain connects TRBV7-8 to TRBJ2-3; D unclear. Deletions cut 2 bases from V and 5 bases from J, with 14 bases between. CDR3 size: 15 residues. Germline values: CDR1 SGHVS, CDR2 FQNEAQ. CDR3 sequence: CASSLSQAKVDTQYF. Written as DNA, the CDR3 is TGTGCCAGCAGCTTATCGCAGGCTAAAGTAGATACGCAGTATTTT.

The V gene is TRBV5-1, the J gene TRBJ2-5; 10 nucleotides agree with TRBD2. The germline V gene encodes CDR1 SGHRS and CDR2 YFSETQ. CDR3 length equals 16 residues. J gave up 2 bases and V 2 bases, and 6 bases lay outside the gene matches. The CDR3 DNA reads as TGCGCCAGCAGCTTAGGTGCACTAGCGGGGCAAGAGACCCAGTACTTC. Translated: CASSLGALAGQETQYF.

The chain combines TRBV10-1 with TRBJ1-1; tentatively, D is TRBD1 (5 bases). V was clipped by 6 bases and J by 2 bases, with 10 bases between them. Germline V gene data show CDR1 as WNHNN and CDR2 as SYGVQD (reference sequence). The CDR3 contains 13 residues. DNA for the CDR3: TGCGCCAGCAGGCAGGGACTCAACACTGAAGCTTTCTTT. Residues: CASRQGLNTEAFF.

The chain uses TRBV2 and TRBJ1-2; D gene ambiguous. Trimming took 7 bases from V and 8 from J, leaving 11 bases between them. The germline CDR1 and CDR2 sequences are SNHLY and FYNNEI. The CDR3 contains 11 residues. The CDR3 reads CASTFLSGYTF. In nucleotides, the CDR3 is TGTGCCAGCACTTTCCTGAGCGGCTACACCTTC.

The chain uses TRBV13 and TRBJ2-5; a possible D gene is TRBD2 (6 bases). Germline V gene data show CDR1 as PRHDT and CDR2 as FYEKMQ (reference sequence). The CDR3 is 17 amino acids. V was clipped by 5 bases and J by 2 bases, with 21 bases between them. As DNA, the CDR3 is TGTGCCAGCAGCCCGCGGTCAAGGGCTAGCGAGCAAGAGACCCAGTACTTC. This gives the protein CASSPRSRASEQETQYF.

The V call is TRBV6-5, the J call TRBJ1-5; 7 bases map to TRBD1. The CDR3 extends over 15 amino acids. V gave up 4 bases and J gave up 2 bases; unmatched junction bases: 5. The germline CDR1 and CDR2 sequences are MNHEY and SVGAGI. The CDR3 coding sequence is TGTGCCAGCAGTTCGGACAGGCTCGGCAATCAGCCCCAGCATTTT. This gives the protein CASSSDRLGNQPQHF.

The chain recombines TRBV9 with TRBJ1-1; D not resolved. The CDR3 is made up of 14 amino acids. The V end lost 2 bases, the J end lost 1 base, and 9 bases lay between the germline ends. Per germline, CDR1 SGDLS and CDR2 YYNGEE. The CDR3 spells CASSVTPGNTEAFF. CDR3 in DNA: TGTGCCAGCAGCGTTACACCAGGGAACACTGAAGCTTTCTTT.

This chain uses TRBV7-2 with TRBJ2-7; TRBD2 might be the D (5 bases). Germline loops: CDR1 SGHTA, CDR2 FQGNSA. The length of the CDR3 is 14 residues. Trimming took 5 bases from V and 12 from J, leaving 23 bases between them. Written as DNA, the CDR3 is TGTGCCAGCAGCCCGGATAGCGCCGGAGAAATTCTGTACTTC. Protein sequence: CASSPDSAGEILYF.

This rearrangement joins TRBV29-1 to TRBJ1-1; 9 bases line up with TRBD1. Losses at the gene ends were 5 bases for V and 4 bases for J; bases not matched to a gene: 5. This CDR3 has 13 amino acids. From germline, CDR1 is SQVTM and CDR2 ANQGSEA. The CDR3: CSVHRGQGTEAFF. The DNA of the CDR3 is TGCAGCGTTCACAGGGGGCAGGGCACTGAAGCTTTCTTT.

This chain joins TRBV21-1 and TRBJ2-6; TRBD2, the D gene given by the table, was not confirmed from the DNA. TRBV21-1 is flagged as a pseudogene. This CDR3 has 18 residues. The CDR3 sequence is CASSKIARLNSGANVLTF. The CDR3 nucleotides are TGTGCCAGCAGCAAAATTGCCCGACTGAACTCTGGGGCCAACGTCCTGACTTTC.

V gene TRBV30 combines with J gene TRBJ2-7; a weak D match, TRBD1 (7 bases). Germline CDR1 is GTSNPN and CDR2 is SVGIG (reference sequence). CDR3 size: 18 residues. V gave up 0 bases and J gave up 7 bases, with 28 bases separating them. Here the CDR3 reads CAWSVRRQGGDYRGEQYF. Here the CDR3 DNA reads TGTGCCTGGAGTGTAAGGCGCCAGGGGGGAGACTACAGAGGGGAGCAGTACTTC.

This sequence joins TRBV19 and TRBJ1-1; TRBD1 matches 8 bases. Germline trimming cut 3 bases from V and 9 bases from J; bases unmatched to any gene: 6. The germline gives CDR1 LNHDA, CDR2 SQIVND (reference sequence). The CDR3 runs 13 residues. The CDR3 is CASSMDRVTQAFF. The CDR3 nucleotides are TGTGCCAGTAGTATGGACAGGGTTACCCAAGCTTTCTTT.

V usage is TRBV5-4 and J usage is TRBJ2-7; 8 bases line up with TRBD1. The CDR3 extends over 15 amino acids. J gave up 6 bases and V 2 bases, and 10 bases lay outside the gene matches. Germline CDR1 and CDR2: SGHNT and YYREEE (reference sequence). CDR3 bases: TGTGCCAGCAGCTTAAGACAGGGGACAACCCGCGAGCAGTACTTC. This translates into CASSLRQGTTREQYF.

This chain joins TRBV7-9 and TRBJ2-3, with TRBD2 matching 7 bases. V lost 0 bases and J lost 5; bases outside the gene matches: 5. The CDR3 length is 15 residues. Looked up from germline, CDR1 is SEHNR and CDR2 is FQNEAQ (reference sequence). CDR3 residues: CASSLAGGKGDTQYF. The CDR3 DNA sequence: TGTGCCAGCAGCTTAGCGGGAGGGAAGGGAGATACGCAGTATTTT.

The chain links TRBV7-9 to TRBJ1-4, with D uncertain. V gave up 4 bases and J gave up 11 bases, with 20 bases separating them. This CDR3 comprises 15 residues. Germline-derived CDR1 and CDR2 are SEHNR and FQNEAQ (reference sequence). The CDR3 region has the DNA TGTGCCAGCAGCTCCACCGGGAGCTCAAATTACAAACTGTTTTTT. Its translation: CASSSTGSSNYKLFF.

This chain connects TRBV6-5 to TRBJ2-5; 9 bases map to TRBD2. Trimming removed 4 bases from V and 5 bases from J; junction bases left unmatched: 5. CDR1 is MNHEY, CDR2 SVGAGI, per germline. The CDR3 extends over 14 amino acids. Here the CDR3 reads CASSLSSGTETQYF. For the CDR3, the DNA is TGTGCCAGCAGTTTATCTAGCGGGACGGAGACCCAGTACTTC.

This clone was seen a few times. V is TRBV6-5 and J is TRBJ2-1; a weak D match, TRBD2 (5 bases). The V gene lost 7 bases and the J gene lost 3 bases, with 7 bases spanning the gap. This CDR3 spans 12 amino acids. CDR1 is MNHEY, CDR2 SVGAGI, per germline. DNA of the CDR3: TGTGCCAGCACTGCGGGCTACAATGAGCAGTTCTTC. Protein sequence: CASTAGYNEQFF.

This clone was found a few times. CDR3 nucleotide sequence: TGTGCCTGCTTGGGGACTAGCCCGCTCTTACAGTACTTC. As protein: CACLGTSPLLQYF. The chain employs TRBV30 and TRBJ2-7; 9 nucleotides agree with TRBD2. CDR1 is GTSNPN and CDR2 is SVGIG in the germline V gene (reference sequence). CDR3 length: 13 amino acids. After removal of 6 bases from V and 10 bases from J, the junction contained 13 bases not matched to a gene.

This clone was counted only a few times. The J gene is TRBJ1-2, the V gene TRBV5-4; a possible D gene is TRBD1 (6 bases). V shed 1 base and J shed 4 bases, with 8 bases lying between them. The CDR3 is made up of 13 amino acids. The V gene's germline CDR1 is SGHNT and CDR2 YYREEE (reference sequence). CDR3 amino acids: CASSLQGSYGYTF. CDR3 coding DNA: TGTGCCAGCAGCTTGCAGGGGAGCTATGGCTACACCTTC.

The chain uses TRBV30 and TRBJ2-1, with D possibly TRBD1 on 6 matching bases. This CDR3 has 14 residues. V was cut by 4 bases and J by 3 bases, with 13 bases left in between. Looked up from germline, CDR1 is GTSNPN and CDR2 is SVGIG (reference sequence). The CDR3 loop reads CAWNKGVHYNEQFF. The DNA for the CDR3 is TGTGCCTGGAATAAGGGGGTTCACTACAATGAGCAGTTCTTC.

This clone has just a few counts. For the CDR3, the DNA is TGCGCCAGCAGCCCCTGGGGGGTCGGAGAGACCCAGTACTTC. Its protein product is CASSPWGVGETQYF. The chain joins TRBV5-1 to TRBJ2-5; D is possibly TRBD2 (6 bases). CDR1 SGHRS and CDR2 YFSETQ come from the germline V gene. This CDR3 has 14 amino acids. Trimming pared 4 bases from V and 4 bases from J, leaving 14 bases between.

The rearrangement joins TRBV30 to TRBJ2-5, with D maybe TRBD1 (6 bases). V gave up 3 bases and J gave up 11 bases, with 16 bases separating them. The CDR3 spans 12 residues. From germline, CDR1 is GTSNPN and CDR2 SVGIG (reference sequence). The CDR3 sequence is CAWRTGDSEQYF. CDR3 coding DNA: TGTGCCTGGAGGACAGGCGATAGTGAGCAGTACTTC. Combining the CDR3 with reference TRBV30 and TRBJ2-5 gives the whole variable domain SQTIHQWPATLVQPVGSPLSLECTVEGTSNPNLYWYRQAAGRGLQLLFYSVGIGQISSEVPQNLSASRPQDRQFILSSKKLLLSDSGFYLCAWRTGDSEQYFGPGTRLLVL.

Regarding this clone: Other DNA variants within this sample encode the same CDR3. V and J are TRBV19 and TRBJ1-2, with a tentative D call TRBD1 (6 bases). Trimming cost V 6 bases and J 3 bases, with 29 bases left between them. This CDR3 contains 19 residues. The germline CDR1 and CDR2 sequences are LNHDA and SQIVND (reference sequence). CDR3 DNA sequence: TGTGCCAGTAGGCTCCTCCGGGGGGGGGCTACCGGCCGCTACTATGGCTACACCTTC. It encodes CASRLLRGGATGRYYGYTF. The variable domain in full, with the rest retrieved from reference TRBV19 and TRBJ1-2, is DGGITQSPKYLFRKEGQNVTLSCEQNLNHDAMYWYRQDPGQGLRLIYYSQIVNDFQKGDIAEGYSVSREKKESFPLTVTSAQKNPTAFYLCASRLLRGGATGRYYGYTFGSGTRLTVV.

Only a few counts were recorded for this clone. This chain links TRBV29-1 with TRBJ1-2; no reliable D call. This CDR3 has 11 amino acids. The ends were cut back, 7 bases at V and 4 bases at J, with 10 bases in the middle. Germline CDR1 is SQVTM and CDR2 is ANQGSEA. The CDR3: CSGKAGYGYTF. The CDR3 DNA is TGCAGCGGGAAGGCAGGCTATGGCTACACCTTC.

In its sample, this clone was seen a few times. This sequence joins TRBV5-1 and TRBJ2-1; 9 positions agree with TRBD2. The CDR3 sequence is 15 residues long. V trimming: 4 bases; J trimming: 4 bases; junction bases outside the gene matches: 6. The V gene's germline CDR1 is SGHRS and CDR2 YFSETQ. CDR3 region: CASSGVAGEYNEQFF. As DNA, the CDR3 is TGCGCCAGCAGCGGGGTAGCGGGAGAATACAATGAGCAGTTCTTC.